Listed below are T cell receptor beta chains from one sample, sequenced in a study of somatic mutations in cytotoxic T cells in rheumatoid arthritis. Only in-frame clones appear in the TCRdb table, and some are missing; sequencing was by immunoSEQ multiplex PCR. The table records approximately 13,000 clones, 70% to 85% of them present only once. The sequenced sample consisted of CD8+ T cells sorted from blood. The receptors come from an adult with rheumatoid arthritis. The CDR3 runs from the conserved cysteine through the conserved F or W. The order of the fields is V gene, J gene, CDR3 protein.

v_gene: TRBV19
j_gene: TRBJ2-1
CDR3aa: CASSIAGGPHNEQFF

v_gene: TRBV28
j_gene: TRBJ2-4
CDR3aa: CASSPTRQGRDKNIQYF

v_gene: TRBV7-9
j_gene: TRBJ1-2
CDR3aa: CASRSDRVVHGYTF

v_gene: TRBV27
j_gene: TRBJ1-1
CDR3aa: CASSPSGGLTEAFF

v_gene: TRBV9
j_gene: TRBJ1-1
CDR3aa: CASSVGGEWGAFF

v_gene: TRBV5-5
j_gene: TRBJ1-1
CDR3aa: CASSPTGNTEAFF

v_gene: TRBV27
j_gene: TRBJ2-7
CDR3aa: CASSFGGRGNEQYF

v_gene: TRBV4-1
j_gene: TRBJ2-2
CDR3aa: CASSHLGQDISGELFF

v_gene: TRBV4-1
j_gene: TRBJ1-1
CDR3aa: CASSSHVGNTEAFF

v_gene: TRBV9
j_gene: TRBJ1-3
CDR3aa: CASSLDGTGGNTIYF

v_gene: TRBV25-1
j_gene: TRBJ2-1
CDR3aa: CASSEPGWNEQFF

v_gene: TRBV28
j_gene: TRBJ1-5
CDR3aa: CASSTHGYNQPQHF

v_gene: TRBV28
j_gene: TRBJ2-7
CDR3aa: CASSLTYRDRPLSRSYEQYF

v_gene: TRBV27
j_gene: TRBJ1-1
CDR3aa: CASSKDRGISTEAFF

v_gene: TRBV19
j_gene: TRBJ2-7
CDR3aa: CASSVKLAAYYEQYF

v_gene: TRBV11-1
j_gene: TRBJ2-7
CDR3aa: CASSEIGPSYEQYF

v_gene: TRBV27
j_gene: TRBJ2-3
CDR3aa: CASSLSGDTDTQYF

v_gene: TRBV29-1
j_gene: TRBJ1-2
CDR3aa: CSVEVGSTDYYGYTF

v_gene: TRBV7-2
j_gene: TRBJ2-7
CDR3aa: CASSLAGGAGYEQYF

v_gene: TRBV6-6
j_gene: TRBJ1-2
CDR3aa: CASSYSRLNYGYTF

v_gene: TRBV28
j_gene: TRBJ1-1
CDR3aa: CASSFSGGGGTEAFF

v_gene: TRBV13
j_gene: TRBJ2-7
CDR3aa: CASSVSSYEQYF

v_gene: TRBV27
j_gene: TRBJ1-3
CDR3aa: CASSPLSGIGNTIYF

v_gene: TRBV10-2
j_gene: TRBJ1-2
CDR3aa: CASSESSGTPYGYTF

v_gene: TRBV14
j_gene: TRBJ1-1
CDR3aa: CASSEDREVIRTEAFF